This T cell receptor (beta chain) is from a study of cytomegalovirus exposure and HLA in healthy donors. Study-level points and caveats: It was found in a later analysis that first-cohort TCR clusters tended to co-occur in the 95 to 150 validation repertoires. Reported results showed that the classifier diagnosed cytomegalovirus status with high specificity and sensitivity.

The CDR3 runs to 13 residues. V trimming: 1 base; J trimming: 5 bases; junction bases outside the gene matches: 1. Germline CDR1 SGHAT, CDR2 FQNNGV. Concerning this clone: What it recognizes is unknown.

Using immunoSEQ multiplex PCR, the repertoire was profiled, and TCRdb retains in-frame clones only, with some absent. The table lists more than 100,000 clones, almost 90% of them singletons, with less than 1.5% in the top ten. The TCR originated in a man aged 25 to 40 in good health and CMV-seronegative. Sequenced: PBMCs. The V call is TRBV11-2, the J call TRBJ2-5; TRBD1 agrees at 7 bases. CDR3: CASSLGTGETQYF. The CDR3 coding sequence is TGTGCCAGCAGCTTAGGGACAGGCGAGACCCAGTACTTC.